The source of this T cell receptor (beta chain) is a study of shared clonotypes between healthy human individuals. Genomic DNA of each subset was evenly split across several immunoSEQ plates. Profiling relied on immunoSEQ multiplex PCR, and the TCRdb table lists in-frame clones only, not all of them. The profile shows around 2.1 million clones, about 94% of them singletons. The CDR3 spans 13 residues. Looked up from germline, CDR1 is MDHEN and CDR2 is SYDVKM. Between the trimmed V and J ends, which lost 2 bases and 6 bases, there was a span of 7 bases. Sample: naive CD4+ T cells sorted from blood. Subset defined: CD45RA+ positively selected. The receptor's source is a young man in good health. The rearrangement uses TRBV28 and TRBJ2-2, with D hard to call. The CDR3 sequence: CASSLGSAGELFF. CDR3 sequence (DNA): TGTGCCAGCAGTTTAGGTTCGGCCGGGGAGCTGTTTTTT.